This T cell receptor (beta chain) was profiled in a study of early T cells in non-severe SARS-CoV-2 infection. For the study at large: Bulk RNA isolated from unsorted whole blood underwent sequencing; chains were not paired. Overall study findings and caveats: VDJdb matching skewed toward anti-spike CD8 responses, missing private and CD4 specificities.

Deletions cut 10 bases from V and 3 bases from J, with 19 bases between. This CDR3 is 15 amino acids long. The germline V gene has CDR1 SNHLY and CDR2 FYNNEI. On this clonotype itself: What it binds is unknown.

The protocol attached unique molecular identifiers to individual cDNA molecules. One entry per CDR3 protein, called by TCRdb with MiXCR from the 5' RACE reads. The sample contains 55,000 to 70,000 distinct CDR3 sequences, 5.6% of which appear only once. The TCR was taken from an adult who was a healthcare worker with PCR-confirmed SARS-CoV-2 infection or an uninfected control (not recorded which). The V and J genes are TRBV2 and TRBJ2-1, with D possibly matching TRBD2 (5 bases). Source material: whole blood. This CDR3 reads CANSSPGKRYNEQFF. Written as DNA, the CDR3 is TGTGCCAACTCGTCACCGGGAAAGCGCTACAATGAGCAGTTCTTC.